Reported below is one TCR beta chain. Clones were sequenced by immunoSEQ multiplex PCR, and TCRdb holds only the in-frame ones, with some missing. The table records tens of thousands of clones, approximately 81% of them present only once. The source of the sample is a study of cytomegalovirus exposure and HLA in healthy donors. Germline CDR1 and CDR2: MNHEY and SMNVEV (reference sequence). The CDR3 is made up of 13 amino acids. The V end was cut by 3 bases, the J end by 0 bases, with 6 bases between. The chain joins TRBV27 to TRBJ2-7, with D hard to call. This TCR came from a woman aged 18-29 years in good health and CMV-seropositive. Material: PBMCs. The CDR3 DNA is TGTGCCAGCAGTTTCGGCGGCTCCTACGAGCAGTACTTC. Amino acids: CASSFGGSYEQYF.